A single sample is the source of the 19 T cell receptor beta chains below, sequenced in a study of spatial heterogeneity in lung cancer (dated by TCRdb to about 2019). Paper-wide results and their limitations: The number of expanded intratumoral alpha and beta TCRs correlated with the tumor nonsynonymous mutation count.

The protocol used for the library was 5' RACE. The listed sequencing device is NextSeq 500. TCRdb handled the public reads itself, with Q25 trimming in fastp and clone calling in MiXCR, and kept productive beta chains. All rows with the same CDR3 protein become a single entry with the most common DNA and genes. For this sample there are more than 2,500 distinct CDR3 sequences; 4% to 4.5% appear just once. Around 20% of the sample is taken by the ten largest. The intended sense of this specimen's time point label: sample taken at primary tumor resection. Their cognate antigens are unknown. This specimen was lung tumor tissue, taken at surgery. The receptors were sampled from a female donor with early-stage non-small cell lung cancer.

The chain recombines TRBV7-6 with TRBJ1-2; TRBD1 might be the D (6 bases). The CDR3 consists of 15 residues. Germline V CDR1 and CDR2: SGHVS, FNYEAQ. V lost 9 bases, J lost 8 bases, and 25 bases lay in between. In DNA, the CDR3 is TGTGCCAGAAGAGTAGTTCAGGGGAGTAAGCGGGGCTACACCTTC. It is translated as CARRVVQGSKRGYTF.

This chain links TRBV5-6 with TRBJ2-7; TRBD1 matches at 7 bases. The germline V gene has CDR1 SGHDT and CDR2 YYEEEE. This CDR3 comprises 14 residues. The trim removed 2 bases at V and 5 bases at J, leaving 7 bases unmatched. The CDR3 sequence is CASSFSQGIDEQYF. DNA of the CDR3: TGTGCCAGCAGCTTCTCACAGGGGATAGACGAGCAGTACTTC.

At least ten counts were recorded for this clonotype. Given a much more abundant clone one base away, this may be a read error. This chain connects TRBV5-1 to TRBJ1-6; D remains ambiguous. V was cut by 10 bases and J by 11 bases, with 19 bases left in between. The CDR3 extends over 13 amino acids. Looked up from germline, CDR1 is SGHRS and CDR2 is YFSETQ. The CDR3 region has the DNA TGCGCCTCAGCTGGCACCGAGAATGCACCCCTCCACTTT. As protein: CASAGTENAPLHF.

This sequence joins TRBV5-4 and TRBJ2-5; 7 bases are a match to TRBD1. Germline V CDR1 and CDR2: SGHNT, YYREEE (reference sequence). The V and J ends lost 1 base and 6 bases, in that order; junction bases with no gene match: 9. This CDR3 has 15 residues. The CDR3 loop is CASSLFGTDWKTQYF. CDR3 coding DNA: TGTGCCAGCAGCTTGTTTGGGACAGATTGGAAGACCCAGTACTTC.

By frequency in the sample, this clonotype is medium-sized. The gene calls are TRBV14 and TRBJ2-3; 8 bases are a match to TRBD1. The CDR3 covers 19 residues. Looked up from germline, CDR1 is SGHDN and CDR2 is FVKESK. Trimming removed 0 bases from V and 0 bases from J; junction bases left unmatched: 11. CDR3 amino acids: CASSQEVGRDRPSTDTQYF. In DNA, the CDR3 is TGTGCCAGCAGCCAAGAAGTAGGCCGGGACAGGCCGAGCACAGATACGCAGTATTTT.

This clonotype was picked up many times. This chain uses TRBV7-2 with TRBJ2-3; D could derive from TRBD1 or TRBD2 (5 bases each). Germline V gene lookup returns CDR1 SGHTA and CDR2 FQGNSA. The CDR3 has 16 residues. V was cut by 1 base and J by 2 bases, with 13 bases left in between. For the CDR3, the DNA is TGTGCCAGCAGCTTAGTTTCGGGGCCAGACACAGATACGCAGTATTTT. Amino acids: CASSLVSGPDTDTQYF.

There are many counts of this clonotype. The chain uses TRBV4-3 and TRBJ2-7; 10 nucleotides agree with TRBD1. This CDR3 has 16 residues. J was trimmed by 6 bases and V by 0 bases; bases with no gene match: 8. Looked up from germline, CDR1 is LGHNA and CDR2 is YSLEER. The CDR3, as DNA: TGCGCCAGCAGCCAAGATGGGACAGGGGATAGAGGCGAGCAGTACTTC. It codes for CASSQDGTGDRGEQYF.

This clonotype occurred many times. V usage is TRBV6-5 and J usage is TRBJ2-2; 7 bases agree with TRBD2. V lost 0 bases and J lost 4; bases outside the gene matches: 11. The V gene's germline CDR1 is MNHEY and CDR2 SVGAGI. CDR3 length: 18 amino acids. The DNA of the CDR3 is TGTGCCAGCAGTTACTCGGGGGGGAGGGGCGCGGGCACCGGGGAGCTGTTTTTT. As protein: CASSYSGGRGAGTGELFF.

This clonotype was recorded at least ten times. The chain recombines TRBV20-1 with TRBJ1-6; 11 bases align to TRBD1. The V gene end was trimmed by 6 bases and the J gene end by 7 bases; junction bases not matched to a gene: 5. The length of the CDR3 is 14 residues. CDR1 and CDR2 (germline): DFQATT, SNEGSKA (reference sequence). The CDR3 DNA is TGCAGTGCAGCCGGGACAGGGGGAAATTCACCCCTCCACTTT. The encoded protein is CSAAGTGGNSPLHF.

The table lists this clonotype with many counts. The V gene is TRBV20-1, the J gene TRBJ2-7; no reliable D call. Deletions cut 3 bases from V and 4 bases from J, with 16 bases between. This CDR3 has 14 residues. The V gene's germline CDR1 is DFQATT and CDR2 SNEGSKA (reference sequence). The CDR3 spells CSARWKGLGYEQYF. The DNA of the CDR3 is TGCAGTGCTAGGTGGAAAGGGCTAGGATACGAGCAGTACTTC.

This clonotype rates as medium-sized. The chain is built from TRBV5-1 and TRBJ2-1; D assignment may be TRBD1 or TRBD2 (5 bases each). V lost 0 bases, J lost 4 bases, and 11 bases lay in between. Germline V CDR1 and CDR2: SGHRS, YFSETQ. The CDR3 is 15 residues long. CDR3 coding DNA: TGCGCCAGCAGCTTGGGAGGGACCGTGTACAATGAGCAGTTCTTC. Protein sequence: CASSLGGTVYNEQFF.

This clonotype qualifies as medium-sized. V usage is TRBV12-3 or TRBV12-4 and J usage is TRBJ2-7, with D hard to call. The CDR3 covers 12 residues. V dropped 7 bases and J dropped 8 bases, with 15 bases sitting between them. In DNA form, the CDR3 reads TGTGCCAGCACTCTTCATCCCCACAAGCAGTACTTC. Translating gives CASTLHPHKQYF.

This clonotype is labeled medium-sized. V gene TRBV6-1 combines with J gene TRBJ1-2, with D possibly matching TRBD1 (5 bases). Germline lookup yields CDR1 MNHNS and CDR2 SASEGT. CDR3 length: 12 residues. Trimming removed 4 bases at V and 5 bases at J, with 8 bases between. The CDR3 here is CASSGDYYGYTF. DNA of the CDR3: TGTGCCAGCAGTGGGGACTATTATGGCTACACCTTC.

By sample share, this clonotype is medium-sized. CDR3 coding DNA: TGTGCCAGCAGCTACGGACAGGGGAATTCACCCCTCCACTTT. As protein: CASSYGQGNSPLHF. The V gene is TRBV3-1, the J gene TRBJ1-6, with 9 nucleotides matching TRBD1. This CDR3 region has 14 residues. Germline lookup yields CDR1 LGHDT and CDR2 YNNKEL (reference sequence). After removal of 5 bases from V and 7 bases from J, the junction contained 3 bases not matched to a gene.

The sample holds many counts of this clonotype. A much more abundant neighbour one base away suggests this may be a read error. The V gene is TRBV20-1, the J gene TRBJ2-7; perhaps TRBD2 as D (7 bases). The CDR3 loop spans 15 amino acids. Between the trimmed V and J ends, which lost 5 bases and 5 bases, there was a span of 22 bases. Germline assignment: CDR1 DFQATT and CDR2 SNEGSKA (reference sequence). In DNA form, the CDR3 reads TGCAGTGCTGCTGACATAGAGGGGGGGGACGACGAGCAGTACTTC. Translated: CSAADIEGGDDEQYF.

By sample share, this clonotype is medium-sized. The chain has TRBV7-2 and TRBJ2-1, with TRBD2 matching 12 bases. The V gene's germline CDR1 is SGHTA and CDR2 FQGNSA. CDR3 length equals 14 residues. Trimming removed 4 bases from V and 5 bases from J; junction bases left unmatched: 0. The CDR3 loop reads CASSWTSGNNEQFF. The CDR3 nucleotides are TGTGCCAGCAGCTGGACTAGCGGGAACAATGAGCAGTTCTTC.

This clonotype was detected many times. V and J are TRBV27 and TRBJ2-3; the match to TRBD1 covers 8 bases. Unmatched junction bases numbered 13, after V lost 7 bases and J lost 7 bases. CDR1 and CDR2 (germline): MNHEY, SMNVEV (reference sequence). This CDR3 is 15 amino acids long. The CDR3 bases are TGTGCCAGCAACCCTTCAGGGGGCCCCTCATATACGCAGTATTTT. This gives the protein CASNPSGGPSYTQYF.

This clonotype is medium-sized in the sample. The J gene is TRBJ1-3, the V gene TRBV29-1, with unresolved D. Germline V gene data show CDR1 as SQVTM and CDR2 as ANQGSEA. This CDR3 comprises 12 residues. CDR3 DNA sequence: TGCAACCTCAATGTCCGGGGAGCAACCATATATTTT. Translation: CNLNVRGATIYF. The variable domain in full, completed from reference TRBV29-1 and TRBJ1-3, reads SAVISQKPSRDICQRGTSLTIQCQVDSQVTMMFWYRQQPGQSLTLIATANQGSEATYESGFVIDKFPISRPNLTFSTLTVSNMSPEDSSIYLCNLNVRGATIYFGEGSWLTVV.

There are a few counts of this clonotype. The V gene is TRBV5-4, the J gene TRBJ2-7; the D gene is possibly TRBD2 (6 bases). From germline, CDR1 is SGHNT and CDR2 YYREEE (reference sequence). The ends were cut back, 0 bases at V and 0 bases at J, with 7 bases in the middle. The length of the CDR3 is 14 residues. CDR3 region: CASSLDGSSYEQYF. As DNA, the CDR3 is TGTGCCAGCAGCTTGGACGGGAGCTCCTACGAGCAGTACTTC. The variable domain in full, completed from reference TRBV5-4 and TRBJ2-7, reads ETGVTQSPTHLIKTRGQQVTLRCSSQSGHNTVSWYQQALGQGPQFIFQYYREEENGRGNFPPRFSGLQFPNYSSELNVNALELDDSALYLCASSLDGSSYEQYFGPGTRLTVT.